The 26 T cell receptor beta chains presented below share a single source sample, sequenced in a study of T cells in Graves' hyperthyroidism and ophthalmopathy (dated by TCRdb to about 2019). The method behind the library was multiplex PCR. Sequencing relied on an Illumina HiSeq 2000. Amplification of TCR beta CDR3 regions was carried out from RNA transcripts. A first-round RT-PCR of the TCR CDR3 used the HTBI primer set with the Qiagen OneStep RT-PCR kit. TCRdb itself trimmed the public reads at Q25 with fastp, ran MiXCR and retained productive beta chains. Each entry merges the rows of one CDR3 protein and shows their most common DNA and genes. The sample contains nearly 750,000 distinct CDR3 sequences, roughly a third of them found a single time. Clones ranked in the top ten supply less than 35% of the sample. The sequencing sample was made of blood. All receptors derive from a woman between 40 and 55 years old with Graves' hyperthyroidism.

This clonotype was counted once. V usage is TRBV7-9 and J usage is TRBJ2-5; tentatively, D is TRBD1 (6 bases). The CDR3 is made up of 17 amino acids. The V and J ends lost 5 bases and 1 base respectively, with 20 bases between them. Germline V lookup: CDR1 SEHNR, CDR2 FQNEAQ (reference sequence). DNA of the CDR3: TGTGCCAGCAGCCCCACGTTTAGGGTAGGGGGCCAAGAGACCCAGTACTTC. This encodes CASSPTFRVGGQETQYF.

This clonotype was seen more than once but under ten times. The V call is TRBV6-5, the J call TRBJ2-2; perhaps TRBD1 as D (7 bases). Germline V CDR1 and CDR2: MNHEY, SVGAGI. This CDR3 region has 15 residues. V was cut by 0 bases and J by 5 bases, with 10 bases left in between. CDR3 DNA sequence: TGTGCCAGCAGTTACTCGCCAGGGGGGACCGGGGAGCTGTTTTTT. Amino acids: CASSYSPGGTGELFF.

This clonotype was recorded at least ten times. The chain combines TRBV7-9 with TRBJ1-5; D might be TRBD1 (5 bases). From germline, CDR1 is SEHNR and CDR2 FQNEAQ (reference sequence). V was trimmed by 1 base and J by 4 bases, leaving 8 bases between them. This CDR3 has 14 amino acids. The CDR3 here is CASSLGTRNQPQHF. DNA of the CDR3: TGTGCCAGCAGCTTAGGGACAAGAAATCAGCCCCAGCATTTT.

The chain has TRBV29-1 and TRBJ1-2, with D possibly being TRBD1 (6 bases). The CDR3 length is 13 residues. Per the germline V gene, CDR1 is SQVTM and CDR2 is ANQGSEA. Trimming shortened V by 6 bases and J by 7 bases, and 18 bases separated the two germline ends. DNA of the CDR3: TGCAGCGTGGACATACAGGGCTACGGTGGCTACACCTTC. Protein product: CSVDIQGYGGYTF.

In this sample, this clonotype turned up many times. The chain joins TRBV5-8 to TRBJ2-5; D may match TRBD1 or TRBD2 (5 bases each). The CDR3 contains 15 residues. CDR1 is SGHTS, CDR2 YDEGEE, per germline. Trimming pared 4 bases from V and 2 bases from J, leaving 15 bases between. Here the CDR3 reads CASSGTSGTQETQYF. The CDR3 DNA follows: TGTGCCAGCAGCGGGACCAGCGGAACGCAAGAGACCCAGTACTTC.

The rearrangement links TRBV7-9 to TRBJ2-5; 9 bases fit TRBD2. CDR1 is SEHNR and CDR2 is FQNEAQ in the germline V gene (reference sequence). The ends lost 10 bases at V and 5 bases at J; junction bases unmatched: 11. The CDR3 covers 14 residues. The chain's CDR3 is CAIGGGGDVETQYF. CDR3 nucleotides: TGTGCCATTGGGGGCGGGGGGGACGTCGAGACCCAGTACTTC.

The table lists this clonotype with many counts. The rearrangement links TRBV20-1 to TRBJ2-2; 11 bases agree with TRBD1. This CDR3 has 15 residues. Germline CDR1 DFQATT, CDR2 SNEGSKA (reference sequence). After removal of 5 bases from V and 3 bases from J, the junction contained 5 bases not matched to a gene. The chain's CDR3 is CSAPGQGADTGELFF. CDR3 coding DNA: TGCAGTGCTCCTGGACAGGGGGCGGACACCGGGGAGCTGTTTTTT.

The chain employs TRBV10-3 and TRBJ1-2; 12 bases are a match to TRBD1. The CDR3 is 15 amino acids. CDR1 and CDR2 (germline): ENHRY, SYGVKD. V lost 5 bases and J lost 6; bases outside the gene matches: 7. CDR3 nucleotide sequence: TGTGCCATCAGTATGGGACAGGGGGCTGGTAATGGCTACACCTTC. Protein sequence: CAISMGQGAGNGYTF.

The V call is TRBV29-1, the J call TRBJ2-7; D might be TRBD1 (6 bases). V was clipped by 6 bases and J by 3 bases, with 18 bases between them. CDR1 SQVTM and CDR2 ANQGSEA come from the germline V gene. This CDR3 is 14 amino acids long. The CDR3 region is CSVANRESFYEQYF. The CDR3 DNA reads TGCAGCGTCGCGAACAGGGAATCTTTCTACGAGCAGTACTTC.

Worth noting for this clonotype: This could be a read error, since a much larger clone is one nucleotide away. The rearrangement joins TRBV7-2 to TRBJ1-2, with D maybe TRBD1 (6 bases). This CDR3 comprises 15 residues. CDR1 and CDR2 (germline): SGHTA, FQGNSA. V dropped 7 bases and J dropped 0 bases, with 15 bases sitting between them. DNA for the CDR3: TGTGCCAGCACCGGGGACGGACAGACTAACTATGGCTACACCTTC. This codes for CASTGDGQTNYGYTF.

This clonotype was counted between two and nine times. The gene calls are TRBV11-2 and TRBJ2-7; D is ambiguous. Germline CDR1 and CDR2: SGHAT and FQNNGV. The V end lost 3 bases, the J end lost 0 bases, and 9 bases lay between the germline ends. The CDR3 is 14 amino acids. CDR3 protein: CASSFFQSSYEQYF. CDR3 sequence (DNA): TGTGCCAGCAGCTTCTTTCAGAGCTCCTACGAGCAGTACTTC. Based on the CDR3 plus reference TRBV11-2 and TRBJ2-7, the full variable domain is EAGVAQSPRYKIIEKRQSVAFWCNPISGHATLYWYQQILGQGPKLLIQFQNNGVVDDSQLPKDRFSAERLKGVDSTLKIQPAKLEDSAVYLCASSFFQSSYEQYFGPGTRLTVT.

This clonotype appeared many times. This chain joins TRBV7-9 and TRBJ1-5; maybe TRBD1 (6 bases). CDR1 is SEHNR, CDR2 FQNEAQ, per germline (reference sequence). The CDR3 has 16 residues. The V gene lost 5 bases and the J gene lost 4 bases, with 18 bases spanning the gap. In DNA, the CDR3 is TGTGCCAGCAGCCCGGCGGATGGACAGATAAATCAGCCCCAGCATTTT. Translation: CASSPADGQINQPQHF. The full variable domain, rest sourced from reference TRBV7-9 and TRBJ1-5, is DTGVSQNPRHKITKRGQNVTFRCDPISEHNRLYWYRQTLGQGPEFLTYFQNEAQLEKSRLLSDRFSAERPKGSFSTLEIQRTEQGDSAMYLCASSPADGQINQPQHFGDGTRLSIL.

This clonotype was detected only a few times. This chain joins TRBV5-1 and TRBJ2-5; 10 bases agree with TRBD2. The CDR3 runs 17 residues. The germline V gene encodes CDR1 SGHRS and CDR2 YFSETQ. After removal of 5 bases from V and 3 bases from J, the junction contained 13 bases not matched to a gene. This chain's CDR3 is CASREGIAGLAEETQYF. DNA for the CDR3: TGCGCCAGCAGAGAAGGGATTGCCGGACTAGCGGAAGAGACCCAGTACTTC. The whole variable domain, filled in from reference TRBV5-1 and TRBJ2-5, reads KAGVTQTPRYLIKTRGQQVTLSCSPISGHRSVSWYQQTPGQGLQFLFEYFSETQRNKGNFPGRFSGRQFSNSRSEMNVSTLELGDSALYLCASREGIAGLAEETQYFGPGTRLLVL.

The V and J genes are TRBV3-1 and TRBJ2-3, with D maybe TRBD1 (5 bases). In germline, CDR1 is LGHDT, CDR2 YNNKEL (reference sequence). The CDR3 has 13 residues. Trimming took off 4 bases at V and 5 bases at J, with 10 bases between the two ends. The CDR3 region is CASSLAGLDTQYF. The CDR3 bases are TGTGCCAGCAGCCTAGCAGGGTTAGATACGCAGTATTTT.

Points on this clonotype: This CDR3 is missing its conserved last phenylalanine or tryptophan, likely due to a read error. The CDR3 bases are TGCAGCGTTGAAGAGTGTAGCAATCAGCCCCAGCATTAT. Protein product: CSVEECSNQPQHY. This chain connects TRBV29-1 to TRBJ1-5; D is uncertain. The CDR3 extends over 13 amino acids. CDR1 SQVTM and CDR2 ANQGSEA come from the germline V gene. V was pared by 0 bases and J by 0 bases, with 3 bases between.

This clonotype was observed at least ten times. The chain recombines TRBV7-9 with TRBJ1-1; 8 bases line up with TRBD1. After removal of 4 bases from V and 6 bases from J, the junction contained 10 bases not matched to a gene. Per germline, CDR1 SEHNR and CDR2 FQNEAQ (reference sequence). The CDR3 has 15 amino acids. The CDR3 spells CASSYSTGVVAEAFF. As DNA, the CDR3 is TGTGCCAGCAGCTACTCGACAGGGGTTGTGGCTGAAGCTTTCTTT.

Many counts were recorded for this clonotype. The CDR3 DNA sequence: TGTGCCAGCAGTTCCACGAAAGGGGCCCCCGAGCATTTT. Translated: CASSSTKGAPEHF. The chain combines TRBV7-2 with TRBJ1-5; maybe TRBD1 (5 bases). The germline gives CDR1 SGHTA, CDR2 FQGNSA. Trimming removed 6 bases from V and 14 bases from J, with 20 bases in between. This CDR3 region has 13 residues.

This clonotype was observed at least ten times. Relative to the germline gene, one junction end is altered; a read error may explain this. V and J are TRBV7-9 and TRBJ2-5; 7 positions match TRBD2. The CDR3 loop spans 13 amino acids. The germline V gene encodes CDR1 SEHNR and CDR2 FQNEAQ (reference sequence). The CDR3 spells CASGLYGGETQYF. CDR3 DNA sequence: TGTGCCAGCGGCTTGTACGGGGGGGAGACCCAGTACTTC.

There are many counts of this clonotype. The rearrangement links TRBV7-2 to TRBJ1-4; D unclear. The CDR3 is 12 residues long. CDR1 is SGHTA, CDR2 FQGNSA, per germline. Trimming pared 6 bases from V and 8 bases from J, leaving 10 bases between. CDR3 sequence reads: CASSQRSEKLFF. CDR3 coding DNA: TGTGCCAGCAGTCAGAGGTCAGAAAAACTGTTTTTT.

The V and J genes are TRBV7-3 and TRBJ2-5; 11 bases align to TRBD1. After removal of 5 bases from V and 4 bases from J, the junction contained 6 bases not matched to a gene. The germline gives CDR1 SGHTA, CDR2 FQGTGA. The CDR3 totals 15 residues. The CDR3 DNA reads TGTGCCAGCAGCCGCGGACAGGGGGCTGCAGAGACCCAGTACTTC. Its protein is CASSRGQGAAETQYF.

Comment on this clonotype: This may be a read error, as it is one base from a much larger clone. The chain is built from TRBV9 and TRBJ1-3, with D possibly matching TRBD1 (6 bases). CDR1 and CDR2 (germline): SGDLS, YYNGEE. The CDR3 loop spans 15 amino acids. The CDR3 loop reads CASSTRQDSGNTMYF. The CDR3 coding sequence is TGTGCCAGCAGCACGCGACAGGACTCTGGAAACACCATGTATTTT.

In its sample, this clonotype was seen many times. J is TRBJ2-7 and V is TRBV7-9; possible D gene TRBD1, 5 bases. With 8 bases removed from V and 4 bases from J, the gap between germline ends came to 18 bases. The CDR3 consists of 14 residues. Germline V gene sequence: CDR1 SEHNR, CDR2 FQNEAQ (reference sequence). The CDR3 nucleotides read TGTGCCAGCGCCAGATCGCTGGGGCGTTACGAGCAGTACTTC. Translating it yields CASARSLGRYEQYF.

This clonotype was detected many times. The chain carries TRBV15 and TRBJ2-7; the match to TRBD1 covers 7 bases. In germline, CDR1 is LNHNV, CDR2 YYDKDF (reference sequence). The V segment lost 4 bases and the J segment 3 bases; nucleotides outside the gene matches: 9. The CDR3 length is 15 residues. The CDR3 nucleotides are TGTGCCACCAGCACAGGGGACAGTGTATTCTACGAGCAGTACTTC. Its translation is CATSTGDSVFYEQYF.

This clonotype was recorded at least ten times. The genes are TRBV10-3 and TRBJ1-5, with D hard to call. The CDR3 spans 13 residues. Trimming pared 6 bases from V and 10 bases from J, leaving 16 bases between. Germline CDR1 is ENHRY and CDR2 is SYGVKD. The chain's CDR3 is CAIRGDIDRPQHF. In DNA form, the CDR3 reads TGTGCCATCAGGGGAGACATCGATCGACCCCAGCATTTT.

This clonotype has a count of ten or more. This chain connects TRBV7-9 to TRBJ2-6; D unclear. The germline V and J ends were trimmed by 7 bases and 2 bases, with 6 bases remaining between them. This CDR3 comprises 13 residues. The V gene's germline CDR1 is SEHNR and CDR2 FQNEAQ (reference sequence). CDR3 coding DNA: TGTGCCAGCATCAAACCTGGGGCCAACGTCCTGACTTTC. It yields the protein CASIKPGANVLTF.

This clonotype occurred a few times. The gene calls are TRBV29-1 and TRBJ1-5; perhaps TRBD1 as D (6 bases). This CDR3 has 14 amino acids. V was trimmed by 3 bases and J by 5 bases, leaving 14 bases between them. Germline V gene data show CDR1 as SQVTM and CDR2 as ANQGSEA. CDR3: CSVDDGGLDQPQHF. CDR3 nucleotide sequence: TGCAGCGTTGACGACGGGGGGCTGGATCAGCCCCAGCATTTT.